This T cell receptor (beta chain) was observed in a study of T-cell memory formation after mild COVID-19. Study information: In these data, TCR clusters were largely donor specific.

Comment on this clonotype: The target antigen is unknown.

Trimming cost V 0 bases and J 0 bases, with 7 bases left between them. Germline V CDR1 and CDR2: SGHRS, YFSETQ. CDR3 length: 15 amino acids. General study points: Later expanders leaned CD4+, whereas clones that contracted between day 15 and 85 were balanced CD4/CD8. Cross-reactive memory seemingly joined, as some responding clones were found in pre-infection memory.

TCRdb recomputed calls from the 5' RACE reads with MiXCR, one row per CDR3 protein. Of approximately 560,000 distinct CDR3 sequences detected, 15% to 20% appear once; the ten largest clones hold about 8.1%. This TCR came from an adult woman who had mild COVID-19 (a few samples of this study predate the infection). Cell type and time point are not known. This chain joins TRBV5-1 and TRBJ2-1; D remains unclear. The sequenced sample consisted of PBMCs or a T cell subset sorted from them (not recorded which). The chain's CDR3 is CASSLGGFSYNEQFF. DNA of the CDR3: TGCGCCAGCAGCTTGGGTGGTTTCTCCTACAATGAGCAGTTCTTC.